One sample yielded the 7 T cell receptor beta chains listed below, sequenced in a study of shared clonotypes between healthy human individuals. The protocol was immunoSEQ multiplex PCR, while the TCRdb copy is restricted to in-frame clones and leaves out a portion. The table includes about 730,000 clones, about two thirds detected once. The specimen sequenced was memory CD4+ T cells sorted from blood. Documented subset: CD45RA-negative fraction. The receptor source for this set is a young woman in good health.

In DNA, the CDR3 is TGTGCCAGCAGCTTCGCGGGAGGGGACGGGGAGCAGTTCTTC. Protein product: CASSFAGGDGEQFF. This sequence joins TRBV5-4 and TRBJ2-1; 9 bases match TRBD2. V gave up 2 bases and J gave up 10 bases; unmatched junction bases: 7. The CDR3 totals 14 residues. Germline V CDR1 and CDR2: SGHNT, YYREEE (reference sequence).

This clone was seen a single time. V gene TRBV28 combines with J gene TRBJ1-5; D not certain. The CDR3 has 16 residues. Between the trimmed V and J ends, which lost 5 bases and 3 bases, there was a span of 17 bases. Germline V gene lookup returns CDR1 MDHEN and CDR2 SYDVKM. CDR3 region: CASSPRPGSNNQPQHF. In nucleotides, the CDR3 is TGTGCCAGCAGTCCCCGACCGGGGAGTAACAATCAGCCCCAGCATTTT.

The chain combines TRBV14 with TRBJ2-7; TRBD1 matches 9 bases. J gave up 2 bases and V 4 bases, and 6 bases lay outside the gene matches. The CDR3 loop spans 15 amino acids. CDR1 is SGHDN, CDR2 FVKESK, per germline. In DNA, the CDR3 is TGTGCCAGCAGCCCAGCAGGACAGGGGACCTACGAGCAGTACTTC. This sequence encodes CASSPAGQGTYEQYF.

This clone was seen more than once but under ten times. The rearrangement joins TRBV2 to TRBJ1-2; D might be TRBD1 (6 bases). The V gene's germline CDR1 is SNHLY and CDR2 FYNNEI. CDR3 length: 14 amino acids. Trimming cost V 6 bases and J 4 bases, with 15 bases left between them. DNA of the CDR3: TGTGCCAGCAGCAAACTCGACAGGAGCTATGGCTACACCTTC. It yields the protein CASSKLDRSYGYTF.

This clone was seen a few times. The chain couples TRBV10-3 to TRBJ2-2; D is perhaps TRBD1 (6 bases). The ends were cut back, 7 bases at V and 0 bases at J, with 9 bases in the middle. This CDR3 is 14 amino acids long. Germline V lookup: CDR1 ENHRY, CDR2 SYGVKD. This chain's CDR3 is CAIKGQSNTGELFF. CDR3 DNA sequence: TGTGCCATCAAAGGACAGTCGAACACCGGGGAGCTGTTTTTT.

For the CDR3, the DNA is TGTGCCAGCAGCACCAAGGGGCTAGCCAAAAACATTCAGTACTTC. Amino acids: CASSTKGLAKNIQYF. The chain links TRBV11-2 to TRBJ2-4; tentative D call: TRBD1 (5 bases). The CDR3 length is 15 residues. CDR1 and CDR2 (germline): SGHAT, FQNNGV. Deletions cut 5 bases from V and 0 bases from J, with 11 bases between.

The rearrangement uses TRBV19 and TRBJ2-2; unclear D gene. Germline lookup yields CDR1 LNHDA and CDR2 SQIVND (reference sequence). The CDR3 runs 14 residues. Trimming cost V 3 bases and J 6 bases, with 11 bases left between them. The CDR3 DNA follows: TGTGCCAGTAGTATGACGGTACGCGCCGGGGAGCTGTTTTTT. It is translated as CASSMTVRAGELFF.